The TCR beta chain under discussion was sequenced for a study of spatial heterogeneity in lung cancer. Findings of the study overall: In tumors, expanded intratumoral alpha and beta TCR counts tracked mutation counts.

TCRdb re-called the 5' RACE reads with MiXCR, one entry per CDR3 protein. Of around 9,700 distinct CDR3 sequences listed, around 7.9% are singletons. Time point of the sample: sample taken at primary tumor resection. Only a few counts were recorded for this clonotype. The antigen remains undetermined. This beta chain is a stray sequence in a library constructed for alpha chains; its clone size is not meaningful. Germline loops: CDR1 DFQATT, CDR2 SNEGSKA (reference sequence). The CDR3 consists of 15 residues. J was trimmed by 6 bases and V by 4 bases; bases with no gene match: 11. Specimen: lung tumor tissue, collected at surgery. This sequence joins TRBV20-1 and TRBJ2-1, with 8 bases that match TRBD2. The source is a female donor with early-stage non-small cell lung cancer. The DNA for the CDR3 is TGCAGTGCTACTAAAGCGGGGGCCGTGGGCAATGAGCAGTTCTTC. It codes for CSATKAGAVGNEQFF.